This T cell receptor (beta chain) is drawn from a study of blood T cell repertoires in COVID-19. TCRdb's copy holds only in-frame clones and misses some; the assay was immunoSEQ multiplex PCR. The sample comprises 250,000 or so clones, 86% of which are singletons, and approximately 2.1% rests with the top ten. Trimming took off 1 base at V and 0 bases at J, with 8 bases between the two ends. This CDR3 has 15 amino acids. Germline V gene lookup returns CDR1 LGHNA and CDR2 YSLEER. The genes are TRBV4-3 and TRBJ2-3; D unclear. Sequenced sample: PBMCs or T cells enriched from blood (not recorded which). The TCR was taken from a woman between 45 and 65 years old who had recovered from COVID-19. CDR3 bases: TGCGCCAGCAGCCAAGCCCCCGTTAGCACAGATACGCAGTATTTT. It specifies CASSQAPVSTDTQYF.